The source of this T cell receptor (beta chain) is a study of blood T cell repertoires in COVID-19. The CDR3 has 15 amino acids. Trimming removed 5 bases from V and 4 bases from J; junction bases left unmatched: 10. Germline CDR1 reads SGHTA; CDR2 reads FQGTGA. Methods used by the authors: Amplification from reference gene primers served as the basis for estimated nucleated cell counts. This table comes from immunoSEQ multiplex PCR, and its TCRdb copy is limited to in-frame clones, with some not included. Clone size and the V and J calls come from that table; the DNA yielded D and trimming. The sample consists of some 120,000 clones, over 85% of them appearing once.

The rearrangement links TRBV7-3 to TRBJ1-1, with TRBD1 matching over 7 bases. Material for sequencing was peripheral blood. This receptor was taken from a man in his sixties with COVID-19, enrolled during active disease. CDR3 in DNA: TGTGCCAGCAGCCTGGATGGGACAGAAAGCACTGAAGCTTTCTTT. Translated: CASSLDGTESTEAFF.